The clone carrying this TCR beta chain was seen at least ten times. After removal of 3 bases from V and 1 base from J, the junction contained 2 bases not matched to a gene. The CDR3 contains 16 residues. Germline CDR1 and CDR2: DFQATT and SNEGSKA (reference sequence). This sample is part of a study of early T cells in non-severe SARS-CoV-2 infection. On the study more broadly: Unpaired chains resulted from sequencing bulk RNA of unsorted whole blood.

Each cDNA molecule carried a unique molecular identifier. TCRdb called the 5' RACE reads again in MiXCR, with one record for every CDR3 protein. The sample carries nearly 70,000 distinct CDR3 sequences, 3.5% to 6% recorded once. The source is an adult who was a healthcare worker with PCR-confirmed SARS-CoV-2 infection or an uninfected control (not recorded which). The donor label of this sample is uncertain. The sample consisted of whole blood, taken at baseline. This chain links TRBV20-1 with TRBJ2-2; 13 bases agree with TRBD2. DNA for the CDR3: TGCAGTGCTAGGACTAGCGGGGGGCGGAACACCGGGGAGCTGTTTTTT. Translated, it gives CSARTSGGRNTGELFF.